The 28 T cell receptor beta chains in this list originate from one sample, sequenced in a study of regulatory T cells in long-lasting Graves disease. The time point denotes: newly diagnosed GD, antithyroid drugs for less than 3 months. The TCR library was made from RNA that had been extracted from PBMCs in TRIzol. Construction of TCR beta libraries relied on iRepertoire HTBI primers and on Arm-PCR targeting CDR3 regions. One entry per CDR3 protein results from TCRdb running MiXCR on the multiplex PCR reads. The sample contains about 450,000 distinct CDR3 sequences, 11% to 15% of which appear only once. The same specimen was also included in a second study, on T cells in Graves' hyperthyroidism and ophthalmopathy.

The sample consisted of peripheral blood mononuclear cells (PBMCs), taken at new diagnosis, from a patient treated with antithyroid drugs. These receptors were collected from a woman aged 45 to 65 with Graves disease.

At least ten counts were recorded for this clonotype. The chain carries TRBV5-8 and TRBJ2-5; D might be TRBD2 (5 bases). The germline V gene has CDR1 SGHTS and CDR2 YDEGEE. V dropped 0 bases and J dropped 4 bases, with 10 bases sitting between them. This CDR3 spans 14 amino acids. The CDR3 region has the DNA TGTGCCAGCAGCTTGGACGGGAATATAGAGACCCAGTACTTC. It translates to CASSLDGNIETQYF.

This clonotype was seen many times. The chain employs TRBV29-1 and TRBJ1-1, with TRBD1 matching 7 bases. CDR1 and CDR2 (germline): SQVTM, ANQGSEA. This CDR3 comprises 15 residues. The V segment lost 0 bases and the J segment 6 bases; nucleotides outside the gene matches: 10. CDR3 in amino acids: CSVEDPDRVAPEAFF. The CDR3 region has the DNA TGCAGCGTTGAAGATCCCGACAGGGTTGCGCCTGAAGCTTTCTTT.

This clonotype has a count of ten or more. The DNA for the CDR3 is TGTGCCAGCAGTTTAGCCCTCGCACAGCCCCAGCATTTT. It is translated as CASSLALAQPQHF. The chain couples TRBV27 to TRBJ1-5, with unresolved D. This CDR3 has 13 residues. The V end lost 2 bases, the J end lost 7 bases, and 9 bases lay between the germline ends. Germline CDR1 reads MNHEY; CDR2 reads SMNVEV (reference sequence).

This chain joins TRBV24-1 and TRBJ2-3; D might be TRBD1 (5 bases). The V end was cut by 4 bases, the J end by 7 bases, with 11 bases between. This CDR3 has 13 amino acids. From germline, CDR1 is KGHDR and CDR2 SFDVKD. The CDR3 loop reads CATSEFTGYTQYF. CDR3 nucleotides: TGTGCCACCAGTGAGTTTACAGGCTATACGCAGTATTTT.

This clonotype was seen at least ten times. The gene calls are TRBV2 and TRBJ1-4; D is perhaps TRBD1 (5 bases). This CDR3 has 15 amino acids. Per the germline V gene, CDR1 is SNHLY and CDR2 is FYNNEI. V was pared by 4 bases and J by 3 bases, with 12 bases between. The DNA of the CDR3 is TGTGCCAGCAGTGTGGAGGGGCAGGCTAATGAAAAACTGTTTTTT. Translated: CASSVEGQANEKLFF.

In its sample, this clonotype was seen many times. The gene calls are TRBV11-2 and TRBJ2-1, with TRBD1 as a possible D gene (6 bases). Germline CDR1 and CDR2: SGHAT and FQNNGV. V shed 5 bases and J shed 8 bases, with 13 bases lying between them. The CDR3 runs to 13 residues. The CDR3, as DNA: TGTGCCAGCAGCCTAGGTAACAGGGATGAGCAGTTCTTC. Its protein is CASSLGNRDEQFF. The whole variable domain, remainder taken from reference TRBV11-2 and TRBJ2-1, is EAGVAQSPRYKIIEKRQSVAFWCNPISGHATLYWYQQILGQGPKLLIQFQNNGVVDDSQLPKDRFSAERLKGVDSTLKIQPAKLEDSAVYLCASSLGNRDEQFFGPGTRLTVL.

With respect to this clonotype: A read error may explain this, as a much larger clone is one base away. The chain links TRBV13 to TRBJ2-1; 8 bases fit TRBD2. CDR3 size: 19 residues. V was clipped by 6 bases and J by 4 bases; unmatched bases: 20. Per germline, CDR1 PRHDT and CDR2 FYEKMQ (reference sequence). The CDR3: CASSYSGSGTMTSYNEQFF. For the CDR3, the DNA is TGTGCCAGCAGTTACTCGGGTAGCGGGACTATGACGTCGTACAATGAGCAGTTCTTC.

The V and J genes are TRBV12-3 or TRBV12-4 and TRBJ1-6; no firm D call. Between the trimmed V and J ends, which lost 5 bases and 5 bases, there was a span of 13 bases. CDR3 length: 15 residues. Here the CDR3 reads CASSQPDLNNSPLHF. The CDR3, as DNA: TGTGCCAGCAGTCAACCCGACTTAAATAATTCACCCCTCCACTTT.

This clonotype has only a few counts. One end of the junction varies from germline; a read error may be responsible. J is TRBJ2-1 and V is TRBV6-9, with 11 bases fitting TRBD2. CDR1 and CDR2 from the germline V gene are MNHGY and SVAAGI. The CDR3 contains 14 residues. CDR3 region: CASGGTSGIPAQFF. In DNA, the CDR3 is TGCGCCAGCGGAGGGACTAGCGGAATCCCGGCGCAGTTCTTC.

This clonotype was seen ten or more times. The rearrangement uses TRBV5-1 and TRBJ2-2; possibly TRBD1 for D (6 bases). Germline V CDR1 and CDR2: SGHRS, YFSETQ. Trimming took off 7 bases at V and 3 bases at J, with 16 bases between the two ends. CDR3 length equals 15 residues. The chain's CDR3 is CASGGRGADTGELFF. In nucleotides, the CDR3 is TGCGCCAGCGGGGGCAGGGGAGCTGACACCGGGGAGCTGTTTTTT.

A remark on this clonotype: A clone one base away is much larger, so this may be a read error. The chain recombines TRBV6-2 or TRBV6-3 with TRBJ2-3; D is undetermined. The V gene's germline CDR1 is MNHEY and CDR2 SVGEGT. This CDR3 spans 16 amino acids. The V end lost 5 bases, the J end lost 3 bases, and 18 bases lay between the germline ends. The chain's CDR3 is CASSEFRQVETDTQYF. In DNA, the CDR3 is TGTGCCAGCAGTGAATTTAGGCAGGTTGAGACAGATACGCAGTATTTT.

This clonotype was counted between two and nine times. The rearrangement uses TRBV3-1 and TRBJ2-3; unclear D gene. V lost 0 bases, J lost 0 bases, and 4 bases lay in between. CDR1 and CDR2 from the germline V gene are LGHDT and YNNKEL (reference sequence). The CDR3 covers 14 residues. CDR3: CASSQDSSTDTQYF. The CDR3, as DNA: TGTGCCAGCAGCCAAGATAGTAGCACAGATACGCAGTATTTT.

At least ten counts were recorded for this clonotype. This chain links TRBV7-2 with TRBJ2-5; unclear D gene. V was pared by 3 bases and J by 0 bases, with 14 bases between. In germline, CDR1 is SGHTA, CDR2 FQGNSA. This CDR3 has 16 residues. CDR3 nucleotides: TGTGCCAGCAGCTTGCCGTGGAGTCCGTACCAAGAGACCCAGTACTTC. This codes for CASSLPWSPYQETQYF.

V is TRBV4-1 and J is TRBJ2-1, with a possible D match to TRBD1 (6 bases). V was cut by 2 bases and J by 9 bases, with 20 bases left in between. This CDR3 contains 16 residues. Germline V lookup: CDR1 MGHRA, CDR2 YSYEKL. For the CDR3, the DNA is TGCGCCAGCAGCCAATTAACAGGGCGCGTAGTAAGTGAGCAGTTCTTC. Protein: CASSQLTGRVVSEQFF.

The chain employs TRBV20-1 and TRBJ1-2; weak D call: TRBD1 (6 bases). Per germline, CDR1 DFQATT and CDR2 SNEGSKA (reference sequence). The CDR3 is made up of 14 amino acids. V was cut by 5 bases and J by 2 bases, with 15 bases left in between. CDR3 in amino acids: CSAQDTGRNYGYTF. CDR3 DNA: TGCAGTGCTCAGGATACAGGGAGGAACTATGGCTACACCTTC.

In DNA, the CDR3 is TGCAGCGTTGAAGAATGGTCGGGACTAGCGGGAGCGGGAGATACGCAGTATTTT. Protein product: CSVEEWSGLAGAGDTQYF. V usage is TRBV29-1 and J usage is TRBJ2-3; 14 bases line up with TRBD2. Trimming removed 0 bases from V and 5 bases from J; junction bases left unmatched: 10. The CDR3 runs 18 residues. CDR1 is SQVTM and CDR2 is ANQGSEA in the germline V gene.

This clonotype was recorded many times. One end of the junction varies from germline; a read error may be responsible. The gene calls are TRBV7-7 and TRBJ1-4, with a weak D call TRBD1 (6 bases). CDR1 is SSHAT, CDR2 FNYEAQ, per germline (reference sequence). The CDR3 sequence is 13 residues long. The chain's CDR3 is CASSLTGSGKLFF. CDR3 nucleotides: TGTGCTAGCAGCCTAACAGGGAGTGGAAAACTGTTTTTT. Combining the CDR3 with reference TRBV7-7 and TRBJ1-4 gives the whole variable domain GAGVSQSPRYKVTKRGQDVTLRCDPISSHATLYWYQQALGQGPEFLTYFNYEAQPDKSGLPSDRFSAERPEGSISTLTIQRTEQRDSAMYRCASSLTGSGKLFFGSGTQLSVL.

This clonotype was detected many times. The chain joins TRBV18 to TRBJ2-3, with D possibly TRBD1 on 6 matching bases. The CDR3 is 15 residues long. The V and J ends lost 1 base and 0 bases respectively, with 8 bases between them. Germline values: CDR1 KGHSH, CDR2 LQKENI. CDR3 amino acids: CASSPRQESTDTQYF. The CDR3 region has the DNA TGTGCCAGCTCACCACGACAGGAAAGCACAGATACGCAGTATTTT.

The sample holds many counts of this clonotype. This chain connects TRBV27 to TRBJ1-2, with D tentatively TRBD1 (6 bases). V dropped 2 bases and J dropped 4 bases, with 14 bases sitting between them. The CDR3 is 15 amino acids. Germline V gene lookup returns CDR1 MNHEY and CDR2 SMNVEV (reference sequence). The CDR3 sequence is CASSLDPGQFYGYTF. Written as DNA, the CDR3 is TGTGCCAGCAGTTTAGACCCGGGACAATTCTATGGCTACACCTTC.

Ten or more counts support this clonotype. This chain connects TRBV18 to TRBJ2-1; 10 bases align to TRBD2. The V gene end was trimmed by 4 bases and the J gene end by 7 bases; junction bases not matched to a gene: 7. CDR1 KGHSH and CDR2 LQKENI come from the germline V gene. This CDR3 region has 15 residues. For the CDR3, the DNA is TGTGCCAGCTCACTTGTCAGGACTAGCGGAAATGAGCAGTTCTTC. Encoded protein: CASSLVRTSGNEQFF.

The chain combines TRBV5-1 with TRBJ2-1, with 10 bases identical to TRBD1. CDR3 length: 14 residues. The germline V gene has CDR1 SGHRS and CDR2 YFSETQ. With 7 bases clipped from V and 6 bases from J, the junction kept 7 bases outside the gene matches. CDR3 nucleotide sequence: TGCGCCAGCGCTCGACAGGGGGCGGGCAATGAGCAGTTCTTC. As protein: CASARQGAGNEQFF.

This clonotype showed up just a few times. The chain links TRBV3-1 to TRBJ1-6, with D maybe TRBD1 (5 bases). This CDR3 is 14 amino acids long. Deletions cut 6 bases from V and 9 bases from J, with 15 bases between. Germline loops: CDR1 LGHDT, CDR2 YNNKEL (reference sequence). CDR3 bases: TGTGCCAGCAGTCCACCCGGGGCCGCTTCACCCCTCCACTTT. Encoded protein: CASSPPGAASPLHF.

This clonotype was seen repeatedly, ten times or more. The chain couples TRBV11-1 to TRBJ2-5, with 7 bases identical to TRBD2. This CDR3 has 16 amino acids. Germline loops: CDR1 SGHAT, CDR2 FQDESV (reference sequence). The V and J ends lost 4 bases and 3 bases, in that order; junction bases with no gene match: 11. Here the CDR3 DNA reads TGTGCCAGCAGCTCCCAAAGACTAGCTTCGGAAGAGACCCAGTACTTC. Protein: CASSSQRLASEETQYF. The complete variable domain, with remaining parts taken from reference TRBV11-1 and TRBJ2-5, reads EAEVAQSPRYKITEKSQAVAFWCDPISGHATLYWYRQILGQGPELLVQFQDESVVDDSQLPKDRFSAERLKGVDSTLKIQPAELGDSAMYLCASSSQRLASEETQYFGPGTRLLVL.

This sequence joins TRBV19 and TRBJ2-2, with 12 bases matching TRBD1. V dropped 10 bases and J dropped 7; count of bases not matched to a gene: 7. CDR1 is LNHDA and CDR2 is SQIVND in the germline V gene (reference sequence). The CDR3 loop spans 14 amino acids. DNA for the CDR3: TGTGCCATTAGCGGGACAGGGGGCCACGGGGAGCTGTTTTTT. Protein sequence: CAISGTGGHGELFF.

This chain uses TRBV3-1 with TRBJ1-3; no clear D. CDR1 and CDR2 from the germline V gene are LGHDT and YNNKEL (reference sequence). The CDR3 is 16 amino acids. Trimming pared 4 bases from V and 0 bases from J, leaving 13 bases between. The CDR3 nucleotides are TGTGCCAGCAGCCTTTCAGCGGCTTCCTCTGGAAACACCATATATTTT. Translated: CASSLSAASSGNTIYF. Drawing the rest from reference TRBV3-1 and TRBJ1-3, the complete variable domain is DTAVSQTPKYLVTQMGNDKSIKCEQNLGHDTMYWYKQDSKKFLKIMFSYNNKELIINETVPNRFSPKSPDKAHLNLHINSLELGDSAVYFCASSLSAASSGNTIYFGEGSWLTVV.

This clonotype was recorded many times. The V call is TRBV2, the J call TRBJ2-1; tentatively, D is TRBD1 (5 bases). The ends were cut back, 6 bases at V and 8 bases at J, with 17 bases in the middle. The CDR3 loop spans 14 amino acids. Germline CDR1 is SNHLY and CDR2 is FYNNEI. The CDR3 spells CASSPGVGEDEQFF. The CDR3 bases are TGTGCCAGCAGCCCCGGAGTAGGGGAAGATGAGCAGTTCTTC.

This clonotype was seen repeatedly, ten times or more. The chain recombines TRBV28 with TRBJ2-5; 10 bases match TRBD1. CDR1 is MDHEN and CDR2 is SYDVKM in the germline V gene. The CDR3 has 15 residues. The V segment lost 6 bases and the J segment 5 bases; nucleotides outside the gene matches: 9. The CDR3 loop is CASSKTGGWEETQYF. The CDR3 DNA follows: TGTGCCAGCAGCAAGACAGGGGGCTGGGAGGAGACCCAGTACTTC.

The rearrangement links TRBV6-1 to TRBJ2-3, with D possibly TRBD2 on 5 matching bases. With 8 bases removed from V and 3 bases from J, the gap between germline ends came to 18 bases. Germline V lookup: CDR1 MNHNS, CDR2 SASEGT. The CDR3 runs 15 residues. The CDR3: CASRPGTAGTDTQYF. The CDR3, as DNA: TGTGCCAGCCGGCCGGGAACAGCCGGGACAGATACGCAGTATTTT.